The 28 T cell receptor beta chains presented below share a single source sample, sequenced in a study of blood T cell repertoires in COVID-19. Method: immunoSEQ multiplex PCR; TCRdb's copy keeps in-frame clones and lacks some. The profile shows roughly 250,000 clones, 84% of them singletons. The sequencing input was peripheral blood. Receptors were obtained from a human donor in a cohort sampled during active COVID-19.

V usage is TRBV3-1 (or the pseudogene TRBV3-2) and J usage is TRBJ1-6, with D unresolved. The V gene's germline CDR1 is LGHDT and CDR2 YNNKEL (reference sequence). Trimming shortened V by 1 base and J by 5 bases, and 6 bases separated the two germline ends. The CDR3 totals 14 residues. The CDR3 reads CASSQGRDNSPLHF. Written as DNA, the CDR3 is TGTGCCAGCAGCCAAGGGAGAGATAATTCACCCCTCCACTTT.

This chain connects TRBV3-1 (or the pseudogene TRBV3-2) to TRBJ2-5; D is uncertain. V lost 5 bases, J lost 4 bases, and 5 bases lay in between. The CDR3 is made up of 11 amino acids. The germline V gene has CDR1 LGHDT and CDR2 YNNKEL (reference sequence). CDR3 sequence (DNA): TGTGCCAGCAGCGTAGCAGAGACCCAGTACTTC. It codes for CASSVAETQYF.

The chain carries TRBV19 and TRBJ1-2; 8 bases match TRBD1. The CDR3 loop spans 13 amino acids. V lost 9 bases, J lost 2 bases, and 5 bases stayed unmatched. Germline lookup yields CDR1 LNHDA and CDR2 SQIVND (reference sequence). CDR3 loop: CASRGPENYGYTF. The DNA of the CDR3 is TGTGCCAGCAGGGGGCCGGAGAACTATGGCTACACCTTC.

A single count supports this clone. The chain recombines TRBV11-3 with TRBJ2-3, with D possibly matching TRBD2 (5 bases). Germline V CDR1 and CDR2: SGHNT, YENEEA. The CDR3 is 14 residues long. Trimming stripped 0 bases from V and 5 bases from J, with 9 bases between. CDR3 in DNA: TGTGCCAGCAGCTTAGAAGGCGGGCTAGATACGCAGTATTTT. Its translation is CASSLEGGLDTQYF.

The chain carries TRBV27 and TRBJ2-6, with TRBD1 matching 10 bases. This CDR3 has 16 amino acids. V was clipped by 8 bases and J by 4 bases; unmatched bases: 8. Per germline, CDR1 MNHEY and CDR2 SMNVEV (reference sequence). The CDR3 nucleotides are TGTGCCAGCCAGGGACAGGGGTCTCCCGGGGCCAACGTCCTGACTTTC. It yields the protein CASQGQGSPGANVLTF.

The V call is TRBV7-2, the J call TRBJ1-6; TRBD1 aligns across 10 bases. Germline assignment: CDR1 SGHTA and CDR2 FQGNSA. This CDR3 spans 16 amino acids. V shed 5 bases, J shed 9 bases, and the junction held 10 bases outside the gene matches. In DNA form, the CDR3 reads TGTGCCAGCAGCGACAGGGGGCGGGTGAGAACTTCACCCCTCCACTTT. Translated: CASSDRGRVRTSPLHF.

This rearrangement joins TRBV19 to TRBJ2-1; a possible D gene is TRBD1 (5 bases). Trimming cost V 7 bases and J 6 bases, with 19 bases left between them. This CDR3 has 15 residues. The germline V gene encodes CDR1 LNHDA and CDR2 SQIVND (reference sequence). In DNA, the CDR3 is TGTGCCAGTAAAGGCAGGGCTAATGCGGTCAATGAGCAGTTCTTC. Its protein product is CASKGRANAVNEQFF.

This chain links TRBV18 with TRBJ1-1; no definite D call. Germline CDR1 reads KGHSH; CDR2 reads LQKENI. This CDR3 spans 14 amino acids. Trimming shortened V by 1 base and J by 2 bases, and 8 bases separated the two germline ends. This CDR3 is CASSPQAGNTEAFF. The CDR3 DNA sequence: TGTGCCAGCTCACCACAGGCAGGCAACACTGAAGCTTTCTTT.

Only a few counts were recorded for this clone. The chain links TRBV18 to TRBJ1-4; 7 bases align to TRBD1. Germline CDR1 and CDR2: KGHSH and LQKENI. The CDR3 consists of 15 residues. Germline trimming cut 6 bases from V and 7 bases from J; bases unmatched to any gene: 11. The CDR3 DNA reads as TGTGCCAGCTCCCCAGGTGAGGGGGCGCTTGAAAAACTGTTTTTT. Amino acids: CASSPGEGALEKLFF.

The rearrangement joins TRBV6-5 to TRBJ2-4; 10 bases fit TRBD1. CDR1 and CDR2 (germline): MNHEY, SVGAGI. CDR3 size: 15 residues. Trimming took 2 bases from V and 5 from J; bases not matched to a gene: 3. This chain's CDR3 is CASSYPGTGENIQYF. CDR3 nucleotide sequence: TGTGCCAGCAGTTACCCCGGGACAGGGGAAAACATTCAGTACTTC.

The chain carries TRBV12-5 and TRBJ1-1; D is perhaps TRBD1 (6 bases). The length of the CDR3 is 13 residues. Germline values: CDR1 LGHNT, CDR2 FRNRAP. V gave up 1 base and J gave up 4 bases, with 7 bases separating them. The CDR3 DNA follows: TGTGCTAGTGGTTTGGAGGGGGTCACTGAAGCTTTCTTT. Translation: CASGLEGVTEAFF.

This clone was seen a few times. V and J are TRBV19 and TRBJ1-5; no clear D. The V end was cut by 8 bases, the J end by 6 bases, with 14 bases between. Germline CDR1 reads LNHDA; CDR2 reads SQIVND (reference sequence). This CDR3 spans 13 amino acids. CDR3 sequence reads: CASATVFFQPQHF. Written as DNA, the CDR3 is TGTGCCAGTGCTACGGTCTTTTTTCAGCCCCAGCATTTT.

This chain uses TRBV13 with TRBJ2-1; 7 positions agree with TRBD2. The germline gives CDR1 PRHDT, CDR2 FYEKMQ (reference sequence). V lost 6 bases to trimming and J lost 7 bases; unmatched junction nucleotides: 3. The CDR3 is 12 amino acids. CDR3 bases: TGTGCCAGCAGGCGCGGGGGAAATGAGCAGTTCTTC. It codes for CASRRGGNEQFF.

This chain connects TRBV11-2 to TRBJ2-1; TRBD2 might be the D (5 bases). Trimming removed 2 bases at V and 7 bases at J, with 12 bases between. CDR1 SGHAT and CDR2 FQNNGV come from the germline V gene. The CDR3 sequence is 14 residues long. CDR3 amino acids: CASSLTLAVNEQFF. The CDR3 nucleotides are TGTGCCAGCAGCTTAACCCTAGCAGTGAATGAGCAGTTCTTC.

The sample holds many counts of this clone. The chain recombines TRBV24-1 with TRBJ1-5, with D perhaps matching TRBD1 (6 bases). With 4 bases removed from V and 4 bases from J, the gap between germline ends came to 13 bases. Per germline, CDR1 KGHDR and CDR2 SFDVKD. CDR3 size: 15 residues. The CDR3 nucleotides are TGTGCCACCAGTGACTCAGGGGAAGGAAATCAGCCCCAGCATTTT. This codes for CATSDSGEGNQPQHF.

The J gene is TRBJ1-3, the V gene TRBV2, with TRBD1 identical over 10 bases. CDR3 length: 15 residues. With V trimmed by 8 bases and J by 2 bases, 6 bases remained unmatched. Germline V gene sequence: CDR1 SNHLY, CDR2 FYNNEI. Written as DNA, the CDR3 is TGTGCCAGCGCTTCGGACAGGGGGACTGGAAACACCATATATTTT. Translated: CASASDRGTGNTIYF.

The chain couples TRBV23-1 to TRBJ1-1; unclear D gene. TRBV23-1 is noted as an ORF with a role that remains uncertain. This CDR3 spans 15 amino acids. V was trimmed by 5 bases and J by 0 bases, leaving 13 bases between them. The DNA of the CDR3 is TGCGCCAGCAGTGGGTACAGAAACTTGAACACTGAAGCTTTCTTT. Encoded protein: CASSGYRNLNTEAFF.

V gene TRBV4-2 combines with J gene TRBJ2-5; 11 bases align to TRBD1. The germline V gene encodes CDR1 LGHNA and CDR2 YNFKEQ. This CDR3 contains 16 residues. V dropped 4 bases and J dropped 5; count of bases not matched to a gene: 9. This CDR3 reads CASSLSRTGGAETQYF. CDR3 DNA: TGTGCCAGCAGCCTATCCCGGACAGGGGGCGCGGAGACCCAGTACTTC.

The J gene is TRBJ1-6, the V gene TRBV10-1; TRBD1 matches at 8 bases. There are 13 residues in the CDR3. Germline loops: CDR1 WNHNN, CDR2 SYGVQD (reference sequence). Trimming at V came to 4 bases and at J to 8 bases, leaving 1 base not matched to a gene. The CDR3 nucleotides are TGCGCCAGCAGTGCAGGGGGCTATTCACCCCTCCACTTT. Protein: CASSAGGYSPLHF.

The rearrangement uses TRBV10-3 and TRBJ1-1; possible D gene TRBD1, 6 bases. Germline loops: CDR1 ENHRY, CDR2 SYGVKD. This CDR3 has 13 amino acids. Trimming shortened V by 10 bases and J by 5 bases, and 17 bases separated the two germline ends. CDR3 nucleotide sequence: TGTGCCACAGGCCAGGGGAGCGTGACTGAAGCTTTCTTT. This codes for CATGQGSVTEAFF.

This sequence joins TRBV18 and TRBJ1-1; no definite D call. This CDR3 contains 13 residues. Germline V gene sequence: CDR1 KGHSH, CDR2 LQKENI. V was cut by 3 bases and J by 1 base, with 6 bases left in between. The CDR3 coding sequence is TGTGCCAGCTCACCGGGGAGGAACACTGAAGCTTTCTTT. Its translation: CASSPGRNTEAFF.

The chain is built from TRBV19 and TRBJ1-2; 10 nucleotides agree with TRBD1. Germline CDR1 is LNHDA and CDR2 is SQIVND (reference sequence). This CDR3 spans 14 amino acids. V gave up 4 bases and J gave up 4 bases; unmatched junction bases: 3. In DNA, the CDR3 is TGTGCCAGTAGTAGGGACAGGGGACCCTATGGCTACACCTTC. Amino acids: CASSRDRGPYGYTF.

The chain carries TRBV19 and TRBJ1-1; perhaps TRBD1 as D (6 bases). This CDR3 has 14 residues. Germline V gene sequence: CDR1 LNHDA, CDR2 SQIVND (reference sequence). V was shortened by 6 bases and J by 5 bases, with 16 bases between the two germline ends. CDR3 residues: CASSEQGPRTEAFF. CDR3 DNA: TGTGCCAGTAGCGAACAGGGACCTCGGACTGAAGCTTTCTTT.

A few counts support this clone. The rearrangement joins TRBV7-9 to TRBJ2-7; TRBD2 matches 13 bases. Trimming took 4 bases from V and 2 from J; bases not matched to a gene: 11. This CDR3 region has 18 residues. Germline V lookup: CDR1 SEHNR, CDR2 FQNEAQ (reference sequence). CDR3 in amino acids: CASSYPTSGGFGAYEQYF. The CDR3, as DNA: TGTGCCAGCAGCTACCCGACTAGCGGGGGGTTCGGAGCCTACGAGCAGTACTTC.

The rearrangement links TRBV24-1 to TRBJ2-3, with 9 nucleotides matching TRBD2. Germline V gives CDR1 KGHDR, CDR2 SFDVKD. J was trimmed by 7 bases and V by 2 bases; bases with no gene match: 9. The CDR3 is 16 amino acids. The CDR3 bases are TGTGCCACCAGTGATTACACCAGCGGGGGGCATCATACGCAGTATTTT. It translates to CATSDYTSGGHHTQYF.

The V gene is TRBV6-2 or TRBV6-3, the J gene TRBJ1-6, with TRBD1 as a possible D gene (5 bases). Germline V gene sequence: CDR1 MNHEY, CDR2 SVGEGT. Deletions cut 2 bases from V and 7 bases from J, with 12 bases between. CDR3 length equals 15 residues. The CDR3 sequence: CASSYPGQANSPLHF. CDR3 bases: TGTGCCAGCAGTTACCCCGGACAAGCAAATTCACCCCTCCACTTT.

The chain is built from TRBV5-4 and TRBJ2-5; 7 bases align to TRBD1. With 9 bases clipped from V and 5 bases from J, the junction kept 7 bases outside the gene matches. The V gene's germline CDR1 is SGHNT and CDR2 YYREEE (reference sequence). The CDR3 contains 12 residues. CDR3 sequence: CATRQGGETQYF. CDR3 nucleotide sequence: TGTGCCACCCGACAGGGTGGGGAGACCCAGTACTTC.

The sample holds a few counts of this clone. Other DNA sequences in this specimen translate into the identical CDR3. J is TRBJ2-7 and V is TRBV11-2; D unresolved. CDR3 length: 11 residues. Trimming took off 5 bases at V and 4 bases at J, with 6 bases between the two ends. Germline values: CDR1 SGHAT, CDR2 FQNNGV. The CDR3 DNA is TGTGCCAGCAGCCTCCTTTACGAGCAGTACTTC. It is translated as CASSLLYEQYF.